This T cell receptor beta chain stems from a study of a mutant IDH1 vaccine in newly diagnosed glioma. Study-wide context: Vaccination was launched 4-6 weeks after radiotherapy alone, or with temozolomide cycles. Most patients had received both radiotherapy and temozolomide, the prior options being radiotherapy, temozolomide, or both.

Study results and limitations: Any relationship between pseudoprogression and changes in top peripheral T cell clonotypes seemed absent.

Remarks on this clone: Its antigen remains unknown.

Sequencing used immunoSEQ multiplex PCR; TCRdb keeps in-frame clones, though not all of them. Of fewer than 85,000 clones listed, roughly 77% were seen once; the top ten hold 5% to 6.5%. Described time point: week 47, end of study. Each vaccine dose was 300 ug of mutant IDH1 20-mer peptide, with topical imiquimod. The TCR sequence derives from a man aged 40-49 years with glioma. This material consisted of PBMCs, taken from a glioma patient whose treatment included an IDH1 peptide vaccine.

The CDR3 DNA reads TGTGCCAGCAGCGTAGATAACTTACGACAGGGGGCTCTTGGGGCCAACGTCCTGACTTTC. Translating it yields CASSVDNLRQGALGANVLTF. This chain joins TRBV9 and TRBJ2-6; 10 nucleotides line up with TRBD1. Trimming removed 0 bases from V and 3 bases from J; junction bases left unmatched: 12. The CDR3 spans 20 residues. The germline gives CDR1 SGDLS, CDR2 YYNGEE.